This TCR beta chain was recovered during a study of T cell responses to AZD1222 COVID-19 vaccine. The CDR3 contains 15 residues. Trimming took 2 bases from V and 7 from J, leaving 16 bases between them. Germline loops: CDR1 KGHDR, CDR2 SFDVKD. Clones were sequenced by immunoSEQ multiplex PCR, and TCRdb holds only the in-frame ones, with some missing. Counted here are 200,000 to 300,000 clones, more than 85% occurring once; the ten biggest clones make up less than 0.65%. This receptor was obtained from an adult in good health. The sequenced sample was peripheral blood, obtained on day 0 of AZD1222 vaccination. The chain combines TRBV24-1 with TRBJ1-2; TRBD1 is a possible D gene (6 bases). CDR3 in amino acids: CATSDSDRHVLGYTF. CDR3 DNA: TGTGCCACCAGTGATTCCGACAGGCACGTTCTTGGCTACACCTTC.